This is a list of T cell receptor beta chains from one sample in a study of STAT5B mutations in CD4+ large granular lymphocyte leukemia. The data were produced by immunoSEQ multiplex PCR, yet TCRdb's version contains in-frame clones alone and is incomplete. The sample consists of 30,000 to 35,000 clones, 76% of them appearing once. The sample consisted of CD4+ T cells from blood buffy coats. All receptors come from a human donor in good health. Both conserved end residues are part of each CDR3. The order of the fields is D gene, clone size, J gene, V gene, CDR3 DNA, CDR3 protein. D genes are given only for firm matches. Clone sizes are given selectively: once, few, many, or a class where the clone is expanded.

D gene: -
clone size: few
J gene: TRBJ1-6
V gene: TRBV7-2
CDR3 DNA: TGTGCCAGCAGCTTAGGCGGGGGCAGGTCACCCCTCCACTTT
CDR3 protein: CASSLGGGRSPLHF

D gene: TRBD2
clone size: -
J gene: TRBJ2-1
V gene: TRBV5-1
CDR3 DNA: TGCGCCAGCAGCTTGTATCGAGCGGGATCGGGGAATGAGCAGTTCTTC
CDR3 protein: CASSLYRAGSGNEQFF

D gene: -
clone size: -
J gene: TRBJ2-1
V gene: TRBV20-1
CDR3 DNA: TGCAGTGCTAGAGCGGGAAGTTCGCTGTTCTTC
CDR3 protein: CSARAGSSLFF

D gene: -
clone size: -
J gene: TRBJ2-2
V gene: TRBV28
CDR3 DNA: TGTGCCAGCAGTTGGCAGTCGTTCATCCCCGGGGAGCTGTTTTTT
CDR3 protein: CASSWQSFIPGELFF

D gene: -
clone size: -
J gene: TRBJ1-4
V gene: TRBV5-1
CDR3 DNA: TGCGCCAGCAGCTTGGGGGGTGTAGATGAAAAACTGTTTTTT
CDR3 protein: CASSLGGVDEKLFF

D gene: -
clone size: -
J gene: TRBJ2-1
V gene: TRBV18
CDR3 DNA: TGTGCCAGCTCACCAGGAGGGGGCGGGCCGAAGTTCTTC
CDR3 protein: CASSPGGGGPKFF

D gene: TRBD1
clone size: -
J gene: TRBJ1-2
V gene: TRBV6-6
CDR3 DNA: TGTGCCAGCAGCCAAACTACTCGGAACAGGGGAAGCGGCTACACCTTC
CDR3 protein: CASSQTTRNRGSGYTF

D gene: TRBD1
clone size: -
J gene: TRBJ1-3
V gene: TRBV5-1
CDR3 DNA: TGCGCCAGCAGTTATGGACAGGCAGCCTCTGGAAACACCATATATTTT
CDR3 protein: CASSYGQAASGNTIYF

D gene: -
clone size: -
J gene: TRBJ1-2
V gene: TRBV5-1
CDR3 DNA: TGCGCCAGCAGCGAAGGGGCATCTAACTATGGCTACACCTTC
CDR3 protein: CASSEGASNYGYTF

D gene: TRBD2
clone size: -
J gene: TRBJ2-7
V gene: TRBV28
CDR3 DNA: TGTGCCAGCAGTTGGGGCGGGAGCTCGGACGAGCAGTACTTC
CDR3 protein: CASSWGGSSDEQYF

D gene: -
clone size: -
J gene: TRBJ1-5
V gene: TRBV2
CDR3 DNA: TGTGCCAGCAGGAGGGGAAGCAATCAGCCCCAGCATTTT
CDR3 protein: CASRRGSNQPQHF

D gene: -
clone size: -
J gene: TRBJ2-1
V gene: TRBV13
CDR3 DNA: TGTGCCAGCAGCTTGGAGGGGGCTCTTGAGCAGTTCTTC
CDR3 protein: CASSLEGALEQFF

D gene: TRBD1
clone size: -
J gene: TRBJ2-5
V gene: TRBV11-1
CDR3 DNA: TGTGCCAGCAGACCGGGACAGGGGGTTTTTGAGACCCAGTACTTC
CDR3 protein: CASRPGQGVFETQYF

D gene: -
clone size: -
J gene: TRBJ1-3
V gene: TRBV10-3
CDR3 DNA: TGTGCCATCAGTTTAGACATGGGCTCTGGAAACACCATATATTTT
CDR3 protein: CAISLDMGSGNTIYF

D gene: -
clone size: few
J gene: TRBJ1-1
V gene: TRBV18
CDR3 DNA: TGTGCCAGCTCACCACCTACGATCCCTGAAGCTTTCTTT
CDR3 protein: CASSPPTIPEAFF

D gene: TRBD1
clone size: once
J gene: TRBJ2-3
V gene: TRBV27
CDR3 DNA: TGTGCCAGCAGTTCCCCCCCCGGGACAGGGGATACGCAGTATTTT
CDR3 protein: CASSSPPGTGDTQYF

D gene: -
clone size: -
J gene: TRBJ1-1
V gene: TRBV6-6
CDR3 DNA: TGTGCCAGCAGCCAATCCCAGGTTTACACTGAAGCTTTCTTT
CDR3 protein: CASSQSQVYTEAFF

D gene: TRBD1
clone size: -
J gene: TRBJ1-2
V gene: TRBV9
CDR3 DNA: TGTGCCAGCAGCTCACAGGCAGGGGGGCAGGGTGGCTACACCTTC
CDR3 protein: CASSSQAGGQGGYTF

D gene: -
clone size: -
J gene: TRBJ2-1
V gene: TRBV7-2
CDR3 DNA: TGTGCCAGCAGCCGCATAGTAGGGTTTCAGTTCTTC
CDR3 protein: CASSRIVGFQFF

D gene: -
clone size: once
J gene: TRBJ2-7
V gene: TRBV5-1
CDR3 DNA: TGCGCCAGCACCCCGACAGACCCCTCCTACGAGCAGTACTTC
CDR3 protein: CASTPTDPSYEQYF

D gene: -
clone size: -
J gene: TRBJ2-2
V gene: TRBV27
CDR3 DNA: TGTGCCAGCAGTTTATTGCGGCAGGGAGGCACCGGGGAGCTGTTTTTT
CDR3 protein: CASSLLRQGGTGELFF

D gene: -
clone size: -
J gene: TRBJ1-2
V gene: TRBV19
CDR3 DNA: TGTGCCAGTAGTCTAGGACTGAGCTATGGCTACACCTTC
CDR3 protein: CASSLGLSYGYTF

D gene: -
clone size: -
J gene: TRBJ1-2
V gene: TRBV5-1
CDR3 DNA: TGCGCCAGCAGCCAAGGGAGCGGCTATGGCTACACCTTC
CDR3 protein: CASSQGSGYGYTF

D gene: TRBD2
clone size: -
J gene: TRBJ2-3
V gene: TRBV5-1
CDR3 DNA: TGCGCCAGCAGCTCAAGGGTTGCTAGCGGGGGGGCCCGCACAGATACGCAGTATTTT
CDR3 protein: CASSSRVASGGARTDTQYF

D gene: -
clone size: -
J gene: TRBJ2-2
V gene: TRBV25-1
CDR3 DNA: TGTGCCAGCAGTGCGAGGGGCACCGGGGAGCTGTTTTTT
CDR3 protein: CASSARGTGELFF

D gene: -
clone size: -
J gene: TRBJ2-1
V gene: TRBV20-1
CDR3 DNA: TGCAGTGCTAGAGAACTCGGGGGGCAGTTCTTC
CDR3 protein: CSARELGGQFF

D gene: -
clone size: -
J gene: TRBJ1-1
V gene: TRBV18
CDR3 DNA: TGTGCCAGCTCCAGGGAGGGGACAACTGAAGCTTTCTTT
CDR3 protein: CASSREGTTEAFF

D gene: TRBD1
clone size: -
J gene: TRBJ2-5
V gene: TRBV29-1
CDR3 DNA: TGCAGCGGCAGGGACAGCCGGCAAGAGACCCAGTACTTC
CDR3 protein: CSGRDSRQETQYF

D gene: -
clone size: -
J gene: TRBJ1-1
V gene: TRBV7-2
CDR3 DNA: TGTGCCAGCAGCTTATCCCAGGGTAAAGCTTTCTTT
CDR3 protein: CASSLSQGKAFF

D gene: TRBD1
clone size: -
J gene: TRBJ1-5
V gene: TRBV6-1
CDR3 DNA: TGTGCCAGCAGTGAACAGGGACAGTACCAGCCCCAGCATTTT
CDR3 protein: CASSEQGQYQPQHF

D gene: -
clone size: -
J gene: TRBJ2-1
V gene: TRBV7-9
CDR3 DNA: TGTGCCAGCAGCTTATCCCTAGCCAGCTCCTACAATGAGCAGTTCTTC
CDR3 protein: CASSLSLASSYNEQFF

D gene: -
clone size: few
J gene: TRBJ1-5
V gene: TRBV4-3
CDR3 DNA: TGCGCCAGCAGCCAAGAGGCAGGTTACAATCAGCCCCAGCATTTT
CDR3 protein: CASSQEAGYNQPQHF

D gene: -
clone size: -
J gene: TRBJ2-7
V gene: TRBV18
CDR3 DNA: TGTGCCAGCTCAAGCCACCGGGACACCGTTGAGCAGTACTTC
CDR3 protein: CASSSHRDTVEQYF

D gene: -
clone size: -
J gene: TRBJ1-1
V gene: TRBV18
CDR3 DNA: TGTGCCAGCTCACAGGGCAGGGGCACTGAAGCTTTCTTT
CDR3 protein: CASSQGRGTEAFF

D gene: TRBD1
clone size: -
J gene: TRBJ2-3
V gene: TRBV7-2
CDR3 DNA: TGTGCCAGCAGCTTATTTTTAACCAGGGGGTCTGGGGATACGCAGTATTTT
CDR3 protein: CASSLFLTRGSGDTQYF

D gene: -
clone size: -
J gene: TRBJ2-1
V gene: TRBV5-6
CDR3 DNA: TGTGCCAGCAGCTTGTTACTATATGAGCAGTTCTTC
CDR3 protein: CASSLLLYEQFF

D gene: -
clone size: -
J gene: TRBJ1-2
V gene: TRBV18
CDR3 DNA: TGTGCCAGCTCATCAGACCCCGGTCATTATGGCTACACCTTC
CDR3 protein: CASSSDPGHYGYTF

D gene: TRBD2
clone size: -
J gene: TRBJ2-1
V gene: TRBV7-2
CDR3 DNA: TGTGCCAGCAGCTTAAGACTAGCGGGAGGGTTTAATGAGCAGTTCTTC
CDR3 protein: CASSLRLAGGFNEQFF

D gene: -
clone size: few
J gene: TRBJ2-2
V gene: TRBV6-6
CDR3 DNA: TGTGCCAGCAGTACAGCGTGGACGGGGACCGGGGAGCTGTTTTTT
CDR3 protein: CASSTAWTGTGELFF

D gene: TRBD2
clone size: once
J gene: TRBJ2-3
V gene: TRBV6-6
CDR3 DNA: TGTGCCAGCAGTTACTCAGGGCGGGGGGGCTCGGATACGCAGTATTTT
CDR3 protein: CASSYSGRGGSDTQYF

D gene: TRBD2
clone size: once
J gene: TRBJ2-3
V gene: TRBV7-2
CDR3 DNA: TGTGCCAGCAGCCGCACTAGCGGGACGCCGAGCACAGATACGCAGTATTTT
CDR3 protein: CASSRTSGTPSTDTQYF

D gene: -
clone size: -
J gene: TRBJ1-6
V gene: TRBV5-1
CDR3 DNA: TGCGCCAGCAGCTTGGTTCCTGGGTTCGGGGGACATTCACCCCTCCACTTT
CDR3 protein: CASSLVPGFGGHSPLHF

D gene: -
clone size: -
J gene: TRBJ2-3
V gene: TRBV7-2
CDR3 DNA: TGTGCCAGCAGATTAGGGACCTGGACTAGCACAGATACGCAGTATTTT
CDR3 protein: CASRLGTWTSTDTQYF

D gene: -
clone size: -
J gene: TRBJ1-5
V gene: TRBV2
CDR3 DNA: TGTGCCAGCAGCCAGGAGGGCAATCAGCCCCAGCATTTT
CDR3 protein: CASSQEGNQPQHF

D gene: -
clone size: -
J gene: TRBJ1-5
V gene: TRBV12-5
CDR3 DNA: TGTGCTAGTGGTAGTGCAGATTATCAGCCCCAGCATTTT
CDR3 protein: CASGSADYQPQHF

D gene: -
clone size: few
J gene: TRBJ2-1
V gene: TRBV20-1
CDR3 DNA: TGCAGTGCTAGTCGGTCTAATGAGCAGTTCTTC
CDR3 protein: CSASRSNEQFF

D gene: TRBD2
clone size: -
J gene: TRBJ2-1
V gene: TRBV4-1
CDR3 DNA: TGCGCCAGCAGCCAAGGTCCTCTAGCGGGATTTTCCTACAATGAGCAGTTCTTC
CDR3 protein: CASSQGPLAGFSYNEQFF

D gene: -
clone size: few
J gene: TRBJ1-5
V gene: TRBV6-1
CDR3 DNA: TGTGCCAGCAGTGAAGCGCGTCGGGGGTCGGGTCAGCCCCAGCATTTT
CDR3 protein: CASSEARRGSGQPQHF

D gene: -
clone size: -
J gene: TRBJ2-1
V gene: TRBV5-1
CDR3 DNA: TGCGCCAGCAGCGCGACTAGCTCCTACAATGAGCAGTTCTTC
CDR3 protein: CASSATSSYNEQFF

D gene: -
clone size: -
J gene: TRBJ2-3
V gene: TRBV25-1
CDR3 DNA: TGTGCCAGCAGTGGGGCAAGGGGCACAGATACGCAGTATTTT
CDR3 protein: CASSGARGTDTQYF

D gene: -
clone size: -
J gene: TRBJ2-3
V gene: TRBV29-1
CDR3 DNA: TGCAGCGTCTCTAGTAGTACGCAGTATTTT
CDR3 protein: CSVSSSTQYF